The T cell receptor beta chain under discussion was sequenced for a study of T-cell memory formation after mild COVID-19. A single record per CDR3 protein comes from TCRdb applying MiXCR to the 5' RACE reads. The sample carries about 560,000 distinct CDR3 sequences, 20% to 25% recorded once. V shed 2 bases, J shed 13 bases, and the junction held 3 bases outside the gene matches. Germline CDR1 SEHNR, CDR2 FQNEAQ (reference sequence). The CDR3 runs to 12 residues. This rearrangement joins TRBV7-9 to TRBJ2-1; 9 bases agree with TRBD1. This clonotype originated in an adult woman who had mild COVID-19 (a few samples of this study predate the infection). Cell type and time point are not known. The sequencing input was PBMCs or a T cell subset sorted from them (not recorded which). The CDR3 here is CASSLRDRDQFF. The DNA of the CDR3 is TGTGCCAGCAGCTTAAGGGACAGGGACCAGTTCTTC.